These T cell receptor beta chains were read from a single sample in a study of spatial heterogeneity in lung cancer. Each CDR3 protein is one row after TCRdb ran MiXCR on the 5' RACE reads. The sample carries a few thousand distinct CDR3 sequences, around 30% recorded once. Here the sequenced sample was lung tumor tissue, taken at surgery. The source of these receptors is a female donor with early-stage non-small cell lung cancer. Each CDR3 is given with its conserved first and last residue. A D gene is named only where the DNA matches it firmly. Size values are once, few and many counts, or a class for expanded clones, and some rows have none.

- TRBJ1-1 TRBV5-4 - CASHPRGRGSNEAFF TGTGCCAGCCACCCCAGGGGCAGGGGTTCAAATGAAGCTTTCTTT
- TRBJ1-2 TRBV7-8 - CASSLEWVGGADGYTF TGTGCCAGCAGCTTAGAGTGGGTGGGGGGCGCTGATGGCTACACCTTC
many TRBJ2-1 TRBV7-2 TRBD2 CASTLTSGPYNEQFF TGTGCCAGCACCCTGACTAGCGGGCCCTACAATGAGCAGTTCTTC
medium-sized TRBJ2-2 TRBV4-3 TRBD2 CASSQDRRSGGGSGELFF TGCGCCAGCAGCCAAGATCGTAGAAGCGGGGGAGGTTCCGGGGAGCTGTTTTTT
medium-sized TRBJ2-3 TRBV20-1 - CSASGGNPDYTDTQYF TGCAGTGCTTCCGGGGGCAACCCCGATTACACAGATACGCAGTATTTT
many TRBJ2-1 TRBV6-4 - CASSDAELGEQFF TGTGCCAGCAGTGACGCCGAGCTGGGTGAGCAGTTCTTC
- TRBJ2-1 TRBV3-1 TRBD2 CASSQVVISGRLGNEQFF TGTGCCAGCAGCCAAGTCGTTATTAGCGGGAGACTTGGGAATGAGCAGTTCTTC
many TRBJ2-1 TRBV7-9 TRBD1 CASSLTGDGNNEQFF TGTGCCAGCAGCCTGACAGGGGACGGTAACAATGAGCAGTTCTTC
- TRBJ1-5 TRBV6-2/TRBV6-3 - CASQRSVNQPQHF TGTGCCAGCCAAAGGTCGGTGAATCAGCCCCAGCATTTT
- TRBJ2-2 TRBV4-2 TRBD1 CASSQGLPGTGSTGELFF TGTGCCAGCAGCCAAGGACTTCCCGGGACAGGGTCAACCGGGGAGCTGTTTTTT
- TRBJ2-3 TRBV3-1 - CASSQGGEDTQYF TGTGCCAGCAGCCAGGGTGGTGAAGATACGCAGTATTTT
large TRBJ2-1 TRBV20-1 - CSASLPSAGSGEQFF TGCAGTGCTAGCCTTCCTTCTGCGGGGTCGGGGGAGCAGTTCTTC
- TRBJ2-5 TRBV21-1 - CASSPPRTQGLETQYF TGTGCCAGCAGCCCCCCTCGGACTCAAGGGTTGGAGACCCAGTACTTC
many TRBJ2-2 TRBV7-4 - CASSVGAGELFF TGTGCCAGCAGCGTAGGCGCCGGGGAGCTGTTTTTT
many TRBJ2-1 TRBV5-1 TRBD1 CASSLGGTEYNEQFF TGCGCCAGCAGCTTGGGAGGGACAGAATACAATGAGCAGTTCTTC
medium-sized TRBJ2-5 TRBV20-1 - CSALKWETQYF TGCAGTGCTCTGAAATGGGAGACCCAGTACTTC
many TRBJ2-7 TRBV20-1 TRBD1 CSAAGTGGNGGEQYF TGCAGTGCTGCCGGGACAGGGGGCAATGGGGGCGAGCAGTACTTC
medium-sized TRBJ2-5 TRBV6-5 TRBD2 CASMPGSGGRETQYF TGTGCCAGCATGCCGGGTAGCGGGGGCCGCGAGACCCAGTACTTC
- TRBJ2-7 TRBV29-1 TRBD1 CSVERGQGNEQYF TGCAGCGTTGAGCGGGGACAGGGAAACGAGCAGTACTTC
many TRBJ1-2 TRBV20-1 TRBD1 CSAQGQGTYGYTF TGCAGTGCCCAGGGACAGGGTACCTATGGCTACACCTTC